Presented here are 14 T cell receptor beta chains from one specimen sequenced in a study of T cell changes during pregnancy in multiple sclerosis. Sequencing was performed with immunoSEQ multiplex PCR; in TCRdb, only in-frame clones are kept and a portion is missing. The profile shows about 44,000 clones, 96% of them singletons. The source was peripheral blood, collected in the second trimester of pregnancy. These receptors were obtained from a female donor with multiple sclerosis, enrolled in a pregnancy study.

The genes are TRBV5-1 and TRBJ2-3; TRBD1 might be the D (6 bases). The CDR3 totals 13 residues. V was cut by 5 bases and J by 0 bases, with 7 bases left in between. CDR1 is SGHRS and CDR2 is YFSETQ in the germline V gene. The CDR3 nucleotides are TGCGCCAGCAGTCAGGGGAGCACAGATACGCAGTATTTT. Translating it yields CASSQGSTDTQYF.

The rearrangement joins TRBV7-9 to TRBJ2-1, with 9 bases fitting TRBD2. Germline V gene data show CDR1 as SEHNR and CDR2 as FQNEAQ (reference sequence). The junction had 6 bases not matched to a gene; V was cut back by 1 base and J by 8 bases. The CDR3 contains 15 residues. CDR3 amino acids: CASSLGRGGGDEQFF. CDR3 coding DNA: TGTGCCAGCAGCTTAGGGCGGGGGGGTGGCGATGAGCAGTTCTTC.

The V gene is TRBV4-1, the J gene TRBJ1-5; no clear D. The CDR3 contains 17 residues. Between the trimmed V and J ends, which lost 5 bases and 3 bases, there was a span of 20 bases. Germline V gives CDR1 MGHRA, CDR2 YSYEKL. The CDR3: CASSSRSDSGTNQPQHF. In DNA form, the CDR3 reads TGCGCCAGCAGCTCAAGATCAGACTCCGGCACCAATCAGCCCCAGCATTTT.

V and J are TRBV19 and TRBJ1-5, with D unresolved. The CDR3 contains 14 residues. Germline V gene sequence: CDR1 LNHDA, CDR2 SQIVND (reference sequence). Deletions cut 7 bases from V and 2 bases from J, with 12 bases between. The CDR3 protein is CASTHRGRNQPQHF. DNA for the CDR3: TGTGCCAGTACCCATCGGGGTCGCAATCAGCCCCAGCATTTT.

The chain has TRBV7-2 and TRBJ1-1; 7 nucleotides match TRBD1. This CDR3 contains 14 residues. CDR1 is SGHTA and CDR2 is FQGNSA in the germline V gene. The V segment lost 5 bases and the J segment 0 bases; nucleotides outside the gene matches: 3. In DNA, the CDR3 is TGTGCCAGCAGCCTGACAGGGTTGAACACTGAAGCTTTCTTT. This codes for CASSLTGLNTEAFF.

J is TRBJ2-2 and V is TRBV28, with D hard to call. The germline V gene encodes CDR1 MDHEN and CDR2 SYDVKM. V gave up 6 bases and J gave up 4 bases, with 12 bases separating them. CDR3 length equals 14 residues. The CDR3 nucleotides read TGTGCCAGCAGCCCTCAACCGGGCACCGGGGAGCTGTTTTTT. Translating it yields CASSPQPGTGELFF.

This clone came up once. The gene calls are TRBV5-4 and TRBJ2-3; 7 bases are shared with TRBD1. The CDR3 loop spans 17 amino acids. From germline, CDR1 is SGHNT and CDR2 YYREEE (reference sequence). The J segment lost 4 bases and the V segment lost 4 bases, leaving 15 bases of the junction unmatched. Here the CDR3 reads CASSPTLTGLSPDTQYF. The CDR3 coding sequence is TGTGCCAGCAGCCCCACCCTGACAGGGCTTAGCCCAGATACGCAGTATTTT.

The rearrangement joins TRBV4-3 to TRBJ2-1, with TRBD2 as a possible D gene (7 bases). This CDR3 is 17 amino acids long. Germline V CDR1 and CDR2: LGHNA, YSLEER. Trimming took 0 bases from V and 8 from J, leaving 20 bases between them. For the CDR3, the DNA is TGCGCCAGCAGCCAAGATACCGGCGGGGGCCGATCCTATGAGCAGTTCTTC. This translates into CASSQDTGGGRSYEQFF.

V usage is TRBV7-2 and J usage is TRBJ2-3; 8 bases line up with TRBD1. Looked up from germline, CDR1 is SGHTA and CDR2 is FQGNSA. V lost 4 bases and J lost 3; bases outside the gene matches: 9. CDR3 length equals 16 residues. The CDR3 loop reads CASSSPRGPRTDTQYF. The CDR3 DNA reads as TGTGCCAGCAGCTCACCCAGGGGGCCTCGGACAGATACGCAGTATTTT.

This chain connects TRBV7-9 to TRBJ1-4; D unclear. With 5 bases removed from V and 7 bases from J, the gap between germline ends came to 17 bases. The CDR3 is 15 amino acids. The germline V gene has CDR1 SEHNR and CDR2 FQNEAQ (reference sequence). CDR3: CASSPPGSRGEKLFF. CDR3 DNA sequence: TGTGCCAGCAGCCCCCCGGGATCTCGGGGTGAAAAACTGTTTTTT.

This chain's CDR3 is CASSLRTANTGELFF. CDR3 in DNA: TGTGCCAGCAGCTTACGGACAGCGAACACCGGGGAGCTGTTTTTT. The rearrangement uses TRBV5-4 and TRBJ2-2; TRBD1 is a possible D gene (6 bases). Germline CDR1 is SGHNT and CDR2 is YYREEE (reference sequence). The CDR3 consists of 15 residues. V dropped 2 bases and J dropped 0 bases, with 8 bases sitting between them.

The chain employs TRBV2 and TRBJ2-1; TRBD2 might be the D (6 bases). The CDR3 totals 11 residues. Germline CDR1 SNHLY, CDR2 FYNNEI. V lost 8 bases, J lost 12 bases, and 14 bases lay in between. The CDR3 sequence is CASRGRGGQFF. The CDR3 nucleotides read TGTGCCAGCCGAGGTAGGGGAGGGCAGTTCTTC.

This rearrangement joins TRBV6-1 to TRBJ1-5, with 7 bases lining up with TRBD1. Trimming at V came to 0 bases and at J to 5 bases, leaving 1 base not matched to a gene. CDR1 is MNHNS, CDR2 SASEGT, per germline. The CDR3 extends over 14 amino acids. The CDR3 spells CASSEAGGDQPQHF. DNA for the CDR3: TGTGCCAGCAGTGAAGCAGGGGGCGATCAGCCCCAGCATTTT.

On this clone itself: Germline and junction disagree at one end, which may indicate a read error. This chain uses TRBV9 with TRBJ1-1; D gene unclear. Germline V lookup: CDR1 SGDLS, CDR2 YYNGEE. The CDR3 consists of 12 residues. The CDR3 protein is CVSSVSFSEAFF. In nucleotides, the CDR3 is TGTGTCAGCAGCGTATCCTTCTCTGAAGCTTTCTTT.